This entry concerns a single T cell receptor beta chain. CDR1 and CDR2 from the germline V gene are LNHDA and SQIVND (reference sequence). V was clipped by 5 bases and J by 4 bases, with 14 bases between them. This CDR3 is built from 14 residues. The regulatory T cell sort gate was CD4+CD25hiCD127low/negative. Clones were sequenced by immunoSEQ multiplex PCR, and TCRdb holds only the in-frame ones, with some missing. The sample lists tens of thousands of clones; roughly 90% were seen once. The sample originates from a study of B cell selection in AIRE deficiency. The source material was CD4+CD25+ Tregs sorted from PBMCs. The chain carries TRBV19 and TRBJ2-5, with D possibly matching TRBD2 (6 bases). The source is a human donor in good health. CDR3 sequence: CASSLGLRGETQYF. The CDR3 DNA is TGTGCCAGTAGTTTGGGACTTAGGGGAGAGACCCAGTACTTC. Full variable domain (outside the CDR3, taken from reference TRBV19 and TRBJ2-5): DGGITQSPKYLFRKEGQNVTLSCEQNLNHDAMYWYRQDPGQGLRLIYYSQIVNDFQKGDIAEGYSVSREKKESFPLTVTSAQKNPTAFYLCASSLGLRGETQYFGPGTRLLVL.